These 17 T cell receptor beta chains share one sample of origin, sequenced in a study of T cells in Graves' hyperthyroidism and ophthalmopathy. Using RNA transcripts as the source, TCR beta CDR3 regions were amplified. An initial round of RT-PCR targeting the TCR CDR3 relied on the HTBI primer set. TCRdb analysed the multiplex PCR reads with MiXCR anew, one entry per CDR3 protein. This sample has approximately 400,000 distinct CDR3 sequences, with approximately 15% found just once. Sequencing was performed on blood. All receptors derive from a woman between 18 and 29 years old with Graves' hyperthyroidism.

This clonotype was picked up many times. The chain uses TRBV12-3 or TRBV12-4 and TRBJ2-2, with a possible D match to TRBD2 (5 bases). Trimming pared 4 bases from V and 3 bases from J, leaving 15 bases between. The CDR3 sequence is 16 residues long. The CDR3 loop is CASSSASWGDTGELFF. The CDR3 DNA follows: TGTGCCAGCAGTTCCGCGTCATGGGGAGACACCGGGGAGCTGTTTTTT.

This clonotype was seen ten or more times. The chain uses TRBV3-1 and TRBJ1-1; D call uncertain. The CDR3 has 17 residues. V shed 0 bases and J shed 4 bases, with 18 bases lying between them. Germline V gene sequence: CDR1 LGHDT, CDR2 YNNKEL (reference sequence). The chain's CDR3 is CASSQDGPQALITEAFF. The CDR3 region has the DNA TGTGCCAGCAGCCAAGACGGCCCCCAGGCACTCATCACTGAAGCTTTCTTT.

This clonotype was seen many times. The V and J genes are TRBV20-1 and TRBJ2-3; 7 bases match TRBD2. The length of the CDR3 is 14 residues. V gave up 5 bases and J gave up 3 bases; unmatched junction bases: 8. Germline V gene data show CDR1 as DFQATT and CDR2 as SNEGSKA (reference sequence). The CDR3 DNA follows: TGCAGTGCTTCTGGGAGGGCCAGGACAGATACGCAGTATTTT. It translates to CSASGRARTDTQYF.

This clonotype was found a few times. This chain connects TRBV20-1 to TRBJ1-1; D may be TRBD1 (5 bases). The V and J ends lost 0 bases and 5 bases respectively, with 19 bases between them. This CDR3 is built from 16 residues. The germline gives CDR1 DFQATT, CDR2 SNEGSKA (reference sequence). The CDR3 protein is CSARDWDVPKVTEAFF. The CDR3 DNA sequence: TGCAGTGCTAGAGATTGGGACGTTCCGAAGGTAACTGAAGCTTTCTTT.

The table lists this clonotype with many counts. The chain carries TRBV18 and TRBJ1-4; no definite D call. CDR1 and CDR2 (germline): KGHSH, LQKENI. The CDR3 contains 14 residues. The V and J ends lost 3 bases and 8 bases respectively, with 13 bases between them. CDR3 loop: CASSPIGWREKLFF. CDR3 coding DNA: TGTGCCAGCTCACCGATAGGTTGGAGAGAAAAACTGTTTTTT.

The rearrangement links TRBV27 to TRBJ1-5; tentatively, D is TRBD1 (5 bases). V lost 3 bases, J lost 6 bases, and 12 bases lay in between. Germline values: CDR1 MNHEY, CDR2 SMNVEV (reference sequence). This CDR3 has 14 residues. The CDR3 loop is CASSFIGTGQPQHF. The CDR3 coding sequence is TGTGCCAGCAGTTTTATCGGGACCGGTCAGCCCCAGCATTTT.

This clonotype occurred many times. This chain connects TRBV27 to TRBJ2-1; D is unresolved. Per the germline V gene, CDR1 is MNHEY and CDR2 is SMNVEV (reference sequence). The CDR3 is 19 amino acids. Deletions cut 1 base from V and 4 bases from J, with 23 bases between. The DNA for the CDR3 is TGTGCCAGCAGTTTATATATCCCCATGAGTAGCCGAGTATACAATGAGCAGTTCTTC. Translation gives CASSLYIPMSSRVYNEQFF.

This clonotype was found many times. This chain links TRBV12-3 or TRBV12-4 with TRBJ1-3; TRBD1 might be the D (6 bases). Deletions cut 3 bases from V and 0 bases from J, with 9 bases between. The CDR3 spans 15 residues. The CDR3 coding sequence is TGTGCCAGCAGTTTTGGACAGACCTCTGGAAACACCATATATTTT. This codes for CASSFGQTSGNTIYF.

This clonotype occurred many times. J is TRBJ2-2 and V is TRBV3-1, with 7 bases aligning to TRBD2. The V segment lost 4 bases and the J segment 9 bases; nucleotides outside the gene matches: 11. The germline gives CDR1 LGHDT, CDR2 YNNKEL (reference sequence). The CDR3 totals 15 residues. The CDR3 is CASSPPSGVTRELFF. In DNA, the CDR3 is TGTGCCAGCAGCCCTCCTAGCGGTGTGACTAGGGAGCTGTTTTTT.

DNA of the CDR3: TGTGCCAGTAGTCGGACAGACAGCTCTGGGGCCAACGTCCTGACTTTC. As protein: CASSRTDSSGANVLTF. This rearrangement joins TRBV19 to TRBJ2-6, with TRBD1 as a possible D gene (6 bases). The V gene's germline CDR1 is LNHDA and CDR2 SQIVND (reference sequence). V lost 5 bases, J lost 0 bases, and 11 bases lay in between. The CDR3 is 16 amino acids.

A few counts support this clonotype. This chain uses TRBV30 with TRBJ2-1, with TRBD2 as a possible D gene (6 bases). This CDR3 comprises 19 residues. V was clipped by 3 bases and J by 5 bases, with 29 bases between them. Looked up from germline, CDR1 is GTSNPN and CDR2 is SVGIG (reference sequence). The CDR3 bases are TGTGCCTGGAGGGGGAGGAGTGACCTGGGGTTACCGCTGGACAATGAGCAGTTCTTC. Translation gives CAWRGRSDLGLPLDNEQFF.

By its share, this clonotype is medium-sized. The CDR3 sequence is CASSYSGTNYNEQFF. As DNA, the CDR3 is TGTGCCAGCAGTTACTCTGGGACAAATTACAATGAGCAGTTCTTC. The V gene is TRBV6-5, the J gene TRBJ2-1, with D perhaps TRBD1 (6 bases). Looked up from germline, CDR1 is MNHEY and CDR2 is SVGAGI. V dropped 0 bases and J dropped 4 bases, with 10 bases sitting between them. This CDR3 region has 15 residues.

The sample holds a few counts of this clonotype. V usage is TRBV9 and J usage is TRBJ1-1; perhaps TRBD1 as D (5 bases). Germline values: CDR1 SGDLS, CDR2 YYNGEE. This CDR3 has 14 residues. Trimming stripped 5 bases from V and 3 bases from J, with 14 bases between. The CDR3 DNA is TGTGCCAGCAGTTTGGGTATCAGGGACACTGAAGCTTTCTTT. It encodes CASSLGIRDTEAFF.

This clonotype has a count of ten or more. The CDR3 loop is CASSEDRASGDTEAFF. In nucleotides, the CDR3 is TGTGCCAGCAGTGAAGACAGGGCCTCGGGGGACACTGAAGCTTTCTTT. The J gene is TRBJ1-1, the V gene TRBV6-1; D is perhaps TRBD1 (6 bases). This CDR3 spans 16 amino acids. The V gene's germline CDR1 is MNHNS and CDR2 SASEGT. V shed 1 base and J shed 3 bases, with 15 bases lying between them.

This clonotype showed up many times. The genes are TRBV7-2 and TRBJ2-5; tentatively, D is TRBD1 or TRBD2 (5 bases each). The germline V gene encodes CDR1 SGHTA and CDR2 FQGNSA. The CDR3 totals 15 residues. Trimming removed 4 bases from V and 4 bases from J, with 16 bases in between. The CDR3 sequence: CASSWGPREGETQYF. The CDR3 DNA reads TGTGCCAGCAGCTGGGGACCCCGCGAGGGAGAGACCCAGTACTTC.

This clonotype appeared a few times. This chain joins TRBV5-6 and TRBJ2-1; D is possibly TRBD2 (7 bases). The CDR3 runs 16 residues. Germline CDR1 is SGHDT and CDR2 is YYEEEE. V shed 3 bases and J shed 1 base, with 14 bases lying between them. Here the CDR3 reads CASSSRGGRSYNEQFF. The DNA for the CDR3 is TGTGCCAGCAGCTCAAGGGGGGGCCGGTCCTACAATGAGCAGTTCTTC.

This clonotype was counted ten times or more. The chain has TRBV7-9 and TRBJ2-7; 10 bases map to TRBD1. CDR3 length equals 15 residues. The germline gives CDR1 SEHNR, CDR2 FQNEAQ (reference sequence). Losses at the gene ends were 5 bases for V and 4 bases for J; bases not matched to a gene: 8. CDR3 sequence reads: CASSLGGTGEYEQYF. CDR3 nucleotide sequence: TGTGCCAGCAGCCTTGGGGGGACAGGGGAATACGAGCAGTACTTC.